Below, 15 T cell receptor beta chains from the same sample are listed, as sequenced in a study of T-cell memory formation after mild COVID-19. TCRdb reprocessed the 5' RACE reads via MiXCR and lists one record per CDR3 protein. The table records about 150,000 distinct CDR3 sequences, about 14% of them present only once. Sequencing used PBMCs or a T cell subset sorted from them (not recorded which). All receptors derive from an adult woman who had mild COVID-19 (a few samples of this study predate the infection). Cell type and time point are not known.

This chain joins TRBV5-8 and TRBJ1-2; D ambiguous. Trimming shortened V by 5 bases and J by 5 bases, and 13 bases separated the two germline ends. From germline, CDR1 is SGHTS and CDR2 YDEGEE. The CDR3 extends over 13 amino acids. The DNA of the CDR3 is TGTGCCAGCAGTCCCGAGCTAGTTTATGGCTACACCTTC. It encodes CASSPELVYGYTF.

This clonotype came up a few times. The genes are TRBV4-3 and TRBJ2-5; D gene uncertain. The V end was cut by 0 bases, the J end by 7 bases, with 12 bases between. CDR1 and CDR2 from the germline V gene are LGHNA and YSLEER. The CDR3 runs to 14 residues. The CDR3 nucleotides are TGCGCCAGCAGCCAAGAAGGTCAAGCTGGGACCCAGTACTTC. Protein: CASSQEGQAGTQYF.

The chain employs TRBV27 and TRBJ2-7, with a tentative D call TRBD2 (5 bases). Germline V lookup: CDR1 MNHEY, CDR2 SMNVEV (reference sequence). The CDR3 totals 13 residues. Deletions cut 5 bases from V and 2 bases from J, with 10 bases between. CDR3 sequence reads: CASSPVEAYEQYF. The CDR3 DNA reads as TGTGCCAGCAGTCCCGTGGAGGCCTACGAGCAGTACTTC.

This clonotype appeared a few times. V usage is TRBV24-1 and J usage is TRBJ2-2; tentative D call: TRBD1 (6 bases). Germline V gene sequence: CDR1 KGHDR, CDR2 SFDVKD. The V end lost 8 bases, the J end lost 6 bases, and 18 bases lay between the germline ends. This CDR3 has 15 residues. For the CDR3, the DNA is TGTGCCACCAAGTTGCGGCAGGGGAAGGCCGGGGAGCTGTTTTTT. It encodes CATKLRQGKAGELFF.

J is TRBJ1-4 and V is TRBV7-9, with TRBD1 matching over 11 bases. V gave up 2 bases and J gave up 5 bases; unmatched junction bases: 1. Germline lookup yields CDR1 SEHNR and CDR2 FQNEAQ (reference sequence). CDR3 length equals 15 residues. CDR3 sequence: CASSLRDRGNEKLFF. The CDR3, as DNA: TGTGCCAGCAGCTTACGGGACAGGGGGAATGAAAAACTGTTTTTT.

This rearrangement joins TRBV18 to TRBJ1-2; a possible D gene is TRBD1 (6 bases). The V end was cut by 3 bases, the J end by 5 bases, with 13 bases between. The CDR3 runs 14 residues. In germline, CDR1 is KGHSH, CDR2 LQKENI. DNA of the CDR3: TGTGCCAGCTCACCTGGACAGCAACTTTATGGCTACACCTTC. Translating it yields CASSPGQQLYGYTF.

This clonotype showed up just a few times. The CDR3 loop is CASSLGPPRDTQYF. The DNA for the CDR3 is TGTGCCAGCAGCTTAGGGCCTCCACGAGATACGCAGTATTTT. The chain uses TRBV7-2 and TRBJ2-3, with no clear D. CDR3 size: 14 residues. Germline V gives CDR1 SGHTA, CDR2 FQGNSA. V gave up 1 base and J gave up 5 bases, with 10 bases separating them.

This sequence joins TRBV14 and TRBJ1-1, with a tentative D call TRBD1 (5 bases). Germline V CDR1 and CDR2: SGHDN, FVKESK. V lost 4 bases and J 10 bases, leaving 16 bases between the germline ends. This CDR3 comprises 13 residues. The CDR3 DNA reads as TGTGCCAGCAGCCTCCGCAAAGGGACGGGAGCTTTCTTT. Translated: CASSLRKGTGAFF.

The rearrangement links TRBV11-1 to TRBJ2-3; no reliable D call. The CDR3 has 15 residues. V was shortened by 6 bases and J by 3 bases, with 16 bases between the two germline ends. Germline values: CDR1 SGHAT, CDR2 FQDESV (reference sequence). In nucleotides, the CDR3 is TGTGCCAGCAGAGCGTCCTCCGTAGGGACAGATACGCAGTATTTT. Encoded protein: CASRASSVGTDTQYF.

This clonotype has more than one count but fewer than ten. The V call is TRBV7-6, the J call TRBJ2-7; D possibly uses TRBD1 or TRBD2 (5 bases each). The V gene lost 4 bases and the J gene lost 5 bases, with 12 bases spanning the gap. This CDR3 region has 13 residues. The germline V gene encodes CDR1 SGHVS and CDR2 FNYEAQ. The DNA for the CDR3 is TGTGCCAGCAGCTCGAAGGGGACCCACGAGCAGTACTTC. Translating gives CASSSKGTHEQYF.

This clonotype showed up just a few times. The V and J genes are TRBV20-1 and TRBJ2-3; D may be TRBD1 (5 bases). The ends were cut back, 5 bases at V and 1 base at J, with 7 bases in the middle. The germline V gene has CDR1 DFQATT and CDR2 SNEGSKA (reference sequence). This CDR3 has 12 residues. The CDR3 DNA is TGCAGTGCTCAAGGGGGCACAGATACGCAGTATTTT. Its translation: CSAQGGTDTQYF.

The gene calls are TRBV7-9 and TRBJ2-1, with D perhaps assigned TRBD1 or TRBD2 (5 bases each). The CDR3 consists of 13 residues. The V end was cut by 4 bases, the J end by 14 bases, with 18 bases between. Germline V gives CDR1 SEHNR, CDR2 FQNEAQ (reference sequence). The CDR3 DNA is TGTGCCAGCAGCTCGGTTTTACAGGTGGAGGAGTTCTTC. This codes for CASSSVLQVEEFF.

The chain uses TRBV4-1 and TRBJ2-3, with 7 bases fitting TRBD2. V lost 0 bases to trimming and J lost 4 bases; unmatched junction nucleotides: 7. This CDR3 region has 16 residues. The V gene's germline CDR1 is MGHRA and CDR2 YSYEKL. The CDR3 is CASSQDRWGGSDTQYF. The DNA of the CDR3 is TGCGCCAGCAGCCAAGATCGTTGGGGAGGGTCAGATACGCAGTATTTT.

The chain has TRBV4-3 and TRBJ2-7; D ambiguous. Germline CDR1 LGHNA, CDR2 YSLEER. The CDR3 contains 14 residues. V gave up 0 bases and J gave up 2 bases, with 8 bases separating them. The CDR3 protein is CASSQDSFTYEQYF. For the CDR3, the DNA is TGCGCCAGCAGCCAAGATTCTTTTACCTACGAGCAGTACTTC.

This chain joins TRBV9 and TRBJ2-7; perhaps TRBD2 as D (6 bases). V was shortened by 2 bases and J by 3 bases, with 15 bases between the two germline ends. The CDR3 runs to 15 residues. From germline, CDR1 is SGDLS and CDR2 YYNGEE. The CDR3 bases are TGTGCCAGCAGCGTCGGATCGGGGGATCTCTACGAGCAGTACTTC. As protein: CASSVGSGDLYEQYF. The full variable domain, in which reference TRBV9 and TRBJ2-7 provide the parts outside the CDR3, is DSGVTQTPKHLITATGQRVTLRCSPRSGDLSVYWYQQSLDQGLQFLIQYYNGEERAKGNILERFSAQQFPDLHSELNLSSLELGDSALYFCASSVGSGDLYEQYFGPGTRLTVT.